The 15 T cell receptor beta chains reported below all come from one sample, sequenced in a study of cytomegalovirus exposure and HLA in healthy donors. PCR was performed using 60 Vbeta and 13 Jbeta primers. TCRdb keeps only in-frame clones here, not all; method: immunoSEQ multiplex PCR. The data hold around 160,000 clones, with around 78% observed a single time. The sample comprised PBMCs. These TCRs come from a woman aged 40 to 50 in good health and CMV-seronegative.

The V gene is TRBV19, the J gene TRBJ1-1; D call uncertain. The CDR3 is 15 amino acids. Germline-derived CDR1 and CDR2 are LNHDA and SQIVND (reference sequence). The V end was cut by 7 bases, the J end by 0 bases, with 15 bases between. Here the CDR3 reads CASTTQNGVNTEAFF. CDR3 sequence (DNA): TGTGCCAGTACCACCCAAAATGGAGTGAACACTGAAGCTTTCTTT.

CDR3 sequence reads: CASSPGDRADQPQHF. The CDR3 nucleotides read TGTGCCAGCAGCCCCGGGGACAGGGCAGATCAGCCCCAGCATTTT. The chain is built from TRBV9 and TRBJ1-5; TRBD1 agrees at 9 bases. The CDR3 extends over 15 amino acids. V shed 4 bases and J 5 bases; nucleotides not matched to a gene: 7. Per germline, CDR1 SGDLS and CDR2 YYNGEE.

This clone was seen a handful of times. The V gene is TRBV28, the J gene TRBJ1-2, with D hard to call. The CDR3 is 12 residues long. V was pared by 6 bases and J by 4 bases, with 9 bases between. Germline CDR1 is MDHEN and CDR2 is SYDVKM. CDR3 bases: TGTGCCAGCAGAGAGGACTCCTATGGCTACACCTTC. Translating gives CASREDSYGYTF.

The rearrangement uses TRBV29-1 and TRBJ2-7; 7 bases line up with TRBD2. Looked up from germline, CDR1 is SQVTM and CDR2 is ANQGSEA. There are 12 residues in the CDR3. V was pared by 6 bases and J by 12 bases, with 14 bases of the junction left unmatched. Written as DNA, the CDR3 is TGCAGCGTCCTAGTTTTAGGACTAGTCTGGTACTTC. Translated, it gives CSVLVLGLVWYF.

This clone was counted only a few times. The chain has TRBV7-8 and TRBJ1-1; 7 bases match TRBD1. The CDR3 loop spans 16 amino acids. Germline lookup yields CDR1 SGHVS and CDR2 FQNEAQ. V was clipped by 3 bases and J by 5 bases; unmatched bases: 12. The CDR3 is CASSLFSVAGGTEAFF. The DNA of the CDR3 is TGTGCCAGCAGCTTGTTTTCGGTAGCAGGGGGAACTGAAGCTTTCTTT. Supplemented by reference TRBV7-8 and TRBJ1-1, the full variable domain reads GAGVSQSPRYKVAKRGQDVALRCDPISGHVSLFWYQQALGQGPEFLTYFQNEAQLDKSGLPSDRFFAERPEGSVSTLKIQRTQQEDSAVYLCASSLFSVAGGTEAFFGQGTRLTVV.

The CDR3 DNA reads TGTGCCAGCTCCCTATCCCGGGACAGGGGACCTGAAGCTTTCTTT. Protein: CASSLSRDRGPEAFF. The V gene is TRBV18, the J gene TRBJ1-1; 10 positions agree with TRBD1. The CDR3 covers 15 residues. The V segment lost 6 bases and the J segment 6 bases; nucleotides outside the gene matches: 10. Germline V gene sequence: CDR1 KGHSH, CDR2 LQKENI. The variable domain in full, with the rest retrieved from reference TRBV18 and TRBJ1-1, is NAGVMQNPRHLVRRRGQEARLRCSPMKGHSHVYWYRQLPEEGLKFMVYLQKENIIDESGMPKERFSAEFPKEGPSILRIQQVVRGDSAAYFCASSLSRDRGPEAFFGQGTRLTVV.

This clone was counted between two and nine times. The gene calls are TRBV19 and TRBJ2-7; TRBD2 matches at 13 bases. The junction had 17 bases not matched to a gene; V was cut back by 8 bases and J by 4 bases. This CDR3 spans 18 amino acids. Per the germline V gene, CDR1 is LNHDA and CDR2 is SQIVND (reference sequence). The chain's CDR3 is CASAGPGTSGEMEYEQYF. Written as DNA, the CDR3 is TGTGCCAGTGCCGGGCCCGGGACTAGCGGGGAGATGGAGTACGAGCAGTACTTC.

The J gene is TRBJ2-1, the V gene TRBV30; perhaps TRBD1 as D (6 bases). The germline gives CDR1 GTSNPN, CDR2 SVGIG (reference sequence). V was trimmed by 4 bases and J by 6 bases, leaving 10 bases between them. This CDR3 has 12 residues. The CDR3 reads CAWNIGGNEQFF. CDR3 nucleotides: TGTGCCTGGAATATAGGGGGCAATGAGCAGTTCTTC.

This chain uses TRBV14 with TRBJ2-7; D is possibly TRBD2 (5 bases). The CDR3 loop spans 12 amino acids. Trimming shortened V by 4 bases and J by 4 bases, and 8 bases separated the two germline ends. Per germline, CDR1 SGHDN and CDR2 FVKESK. The CDR3, as DNA: TGTGCCAGCAGCCCCTCGGGGTACGAGCAGTACTTC. Residues: CASSPSGYEQYF.

Regarding this clone: Within the sample, other DNA sequences also encode this same CDR3. The gene calls are TRBV5-1 and TRBJ2-7; TRBD1 aligns across 7 bases. The CDR3 covers 14 residues. Germline V gene sequence: CDR1 SGHRS, CDR2 YFSETQ. V was clipped by 4 bases and J by 3 bases; unmatched bases: 7. CDR3 sequence (DNA): TGCGCCAGCAGCCTAACAGGGGAAGGCTACGAGCAGTACTTC. Translating it yields CASSLTGEGYEQYF.

The chain is built from TRBV9 and TRBJ2-7; perhaps TRBD2 as D (6 bases). CDR1 and CDR2 from the germline V gene are SGDLS and YYNGEE. The CDR3 contains 15 residues. The ends were cut back, 3 bases at V and 1 base at J, with 14 bases in the middle. The DNA of the CDR3 is TGTGCCAGCAGCGCCAGACTAGAACAGTCCTACGAGCAGTACTTC. Its translation is CASSARLEQSYEQYF.

This clone was seen once. V and J are TRBV5-1 and TRBJ2-3, with a tentative D call TRBD2 (5 bases). There are 17 residues in the CDR3. The germline CDR1 and CDR2 sequences are SGHRS and YFSETQ. With 2 bases removed from V and 0 bases from J, the gap between germline ends came to 16 bases. The CDR3 spells CASSFSVGLSSTDTQYF. The CDR3 DNA is TGCGCCAGCAGCTTTAGTGTAGGACTGTCTAGCACAGATACGCAGTATTTT.

The V call is TRBV28, the J call TRBJ2-7; 12 nucleotides agree with TRBD1. Germline V gives CDR1 MDHEN, CDR2 SYDVKM. The CDR3 covers 15 residues. J was trimmed by 3 bases and V by 8 bases; bases with no gene match: 8. The CDR3 sequence is CASGLGTGGDYEQYF. As DNA, the CDR3 is TGTGCCAGCGGTCTTGGGACAGGGGGCGACTACGAGCAGTACTTC.

The CDR3 protein is CASSLGQQTGELFF. The CDR3 DNA reads TGTGCCAGCAGCTTAGGACAGCAGACCGGGGAGCTGTTTTTT. The chain uses TRBV7-9 and TRBJ2-2, with a possible D match to TRBD1 (5 bases). Trimming removed 1 base at V and 5 bases at J, with 8 bases between. The CDR3 has 14 amino acids. Per germline, CDR1 SEHNR and CDR2 FQNEAQ (reference sequence).

V usage is TRBV5-1 and J usage is TRBJ1-6, with 7 bases aligning to TRBD1. The CDR3 is made up of 16 amino acids. The germline V gene has CDR1 SGHRS and CDR2 YFSETQ. Trimming removed 5 bases from V and 2 bases from J; junction bases left unmatched: 7. CDR3 coding DNA: TGCGCCAGCAGTTCACAGGGGAGCACCTATAATTCACCCCTCCACTTT. Protein sequence: CASSSQGSTYNSPLHF.